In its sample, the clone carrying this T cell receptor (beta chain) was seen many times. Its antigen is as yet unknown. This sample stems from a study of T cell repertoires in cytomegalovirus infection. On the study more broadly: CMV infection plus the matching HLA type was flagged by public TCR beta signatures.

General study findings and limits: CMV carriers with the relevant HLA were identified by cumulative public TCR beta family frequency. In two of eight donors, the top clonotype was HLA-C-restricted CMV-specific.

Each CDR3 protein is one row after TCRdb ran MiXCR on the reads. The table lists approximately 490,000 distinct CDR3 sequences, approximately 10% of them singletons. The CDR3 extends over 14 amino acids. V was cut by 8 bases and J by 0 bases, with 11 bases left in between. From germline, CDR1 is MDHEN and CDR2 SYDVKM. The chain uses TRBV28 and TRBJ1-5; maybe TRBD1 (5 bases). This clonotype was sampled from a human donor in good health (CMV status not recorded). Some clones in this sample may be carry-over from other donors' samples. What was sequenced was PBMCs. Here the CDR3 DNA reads TGTGCCAGCTACGAGACAGATAGCAATCAGCCCCAGCATTTT. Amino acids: CASYETDSNQPQHF. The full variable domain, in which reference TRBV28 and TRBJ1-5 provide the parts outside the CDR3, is DVKVTQSSRYLVKRTGEKVFLECVQDMDHENMFWYRQDPGLGLRLIYFSYDVKMKEKGDIPEGYSVSREKKERFSLILESASTNQTSMYLCASYETDSNQPQHFGDGTRLSIL.